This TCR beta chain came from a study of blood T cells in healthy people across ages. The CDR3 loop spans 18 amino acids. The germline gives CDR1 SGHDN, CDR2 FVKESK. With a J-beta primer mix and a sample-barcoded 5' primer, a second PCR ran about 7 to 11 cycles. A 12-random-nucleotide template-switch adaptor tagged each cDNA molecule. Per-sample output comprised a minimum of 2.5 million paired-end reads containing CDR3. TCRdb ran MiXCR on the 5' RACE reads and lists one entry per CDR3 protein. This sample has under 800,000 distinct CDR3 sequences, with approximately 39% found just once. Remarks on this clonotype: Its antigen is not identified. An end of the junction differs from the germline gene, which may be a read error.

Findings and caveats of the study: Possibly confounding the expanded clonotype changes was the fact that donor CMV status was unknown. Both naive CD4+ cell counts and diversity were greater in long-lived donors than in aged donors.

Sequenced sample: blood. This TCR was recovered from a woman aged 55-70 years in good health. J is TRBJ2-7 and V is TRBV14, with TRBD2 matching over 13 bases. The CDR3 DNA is TGTGCCATCAGCCAAGTTCGCCTTCCGGGACTAGCGGGACGGGAGCAGTACTTC. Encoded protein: CAISQVRLPGLAGREQYF.